This TCR beta chain was recovered during a study of blood T cell repertoires in COVID-19. Looking at the study overall: There were acute and convalescent COVID-19 samples, and they came from the United States, Italy and Spain.

Original methodology: For nucleated cells, counts were estimated from reference gene primer amplification. Measured with immunoSEQ multiplex PCR; TCRdb has only the in-frame clones, and not every one. V, J and clone size are those of that table, while D and trimming were read from the DNA. The table includes 180,000 or so clones, around four fifths detected once. The germline CDR1 and CDR2 sequences are SGHRS and YFSETQ. CDR3 length equals 14 residues. V was clipped by 7 bases and J by 7 bases, with 15 bases between them. The sequence derives from a woman in her sixties or seventies with COVID-19, enrolled during active disease. Sequencing input: peripheral blood. The genes are TRBV5-1 and TRBJ1-6; weak D call: TRBD1 (5 bases). Here the CDR3 DNA reads TGCGCCAGCGGGCAGGGATCGTTCAATTCACCCCTCCACTTT. Amino acid sequence: CASGQGSFNSPLHF.